These T cell receptor beta chains were read from a single sample in a study of T cell clonotyping in hematopoietic cell transplantation. Sequencing was performed with immunoSEQ multiplex PCR; in TCRdb, only in-frame clones are kept and a portion is missing. The sample holds about 5,100 clones; over 55% are singletons and the top ten take about 27%. Sequencing used PBMCs, obtained 100 days after allogeneic stem cell transplant. The receptors come from a female patient aged 45-60 years who had an allogeneic stem cell transplant, so the T cells may come from the graft donor. Some clones in this sample may be carry-over from other donors' samples. Each CDR3 is given with its conserved first and last residue. A D gene is named only where the DNA matches it firmly. The size of a clone is reported for some rows only, either as once, few or many, or as a class for expanded clones.

.	.	TRBJ1-3	TRBV10-3	CAISASGIGNTIYF	TGTGCCATCAGTGCGTCAGGAATTGGAAACACCATATATTTT
TRBD2	.	TRBJ2-3	TRBV11-2	CASSQTTSGRLFGTQYF	TGTGCCAGCAGCCAAACCACTAGCGGGAGGTTGTTCGGTACGCAGTATTTT
.	.	TRBJ2-7	TRBV7-9	CASSLQTPYEQYF	TGTGCCAGCAGCTTACAAACTCCCTACGAGCAGTACTTC
.	.	TRBJ2-7	TRBV6-5	CASREGGKDEQYF	TGTGCCAGCAGGGAGGGGGGAAAGGACGAGCAGTACTTC
TRBD1	medium-sized	TRBJ2-2	TRBV6-6	CASRTGGNGELFF	TGTGCCAGCAGGACAGGGGGGAACGGGGAGCTGTTTTTT
.	.	TRBJ2-7	TRBV6-1	CASRSGGKSEQYF	TGTGCCAGCAGGTCAGGAGGTAAGAGCGAGCAGTACTTC
TRBD2	.	TRBJ2-1	TRBV4-1	CASSQAGLAVYNEQFF	TGCGCCAGCAGCCAAGCCGGACTAGCGGTTTACAATGAGCAGTTCTTC
TRBD1	medium-sized	TRBJ1-1	TRBV7-9	CASSSKSGLDRVTAFF	TGTGCCAGCAGCTCGAAATCGGGGCTAGACAGGGTTACAGCTTTCTTT
.	.	TRBJ2-3	TRBV6-1	CASSHADTQYF	TGTGCCAGCAGCCACGCAGATACGCAGTATTTT
.	.	TRBJ1-3	TRBV11-2	CASSPGWGDSGNTIYF	TGTGCCAGCAGCCCCGGGTGGGGCGACTCTGGAAACACCATATATTTT
.	.	TRBJ2-7	TRBV5-6	CASSPLTTSRSEQYF	TGTGCCAGCAGCCCCCTTACCACTTCCCGGTCCGAGCAGTACTTC
.	.	TRBJ2-2	TRBV6-1	CAISESAIGNTGELFF	TGTGCCATCAGTGAGTCGGCGATAGGAAACACCGGGGAGCTGTTTTTT
TRBD2	.	TRBJ2-1	TRBV7-2	CASSLALAGANEQFF	TGTGCCAGCAGCTTAGCATTAGCGGGAGCCAATGAGCAGTTCTTC
TRBD2	.	TRBJ2-7	TRBV19	CASSVLAGEQYF	TGTGCCAGTAGTGTGCTAGCGGGTGAGCAGTACTTC
.	.	TRBJ2-1	TRBV5-1	CASSLDRFNEQFF	TGCGCCAGCAGCTTGGACAGATTCAATGAGCAGTTCTTC
TRBD1	.	TRBJ2-1	TRBV6-4	CASSDRGTGLYNEQFF	TGTGCCAGCAGTGACAGGGGGACAGGCCTTTACAATGAGCAGTTCTTC
.	.	TRBJ1-1	TRBV4-2	CASSQDFGPRSEAFF	TGTGCCAGCAGCCAAGATTTCGGGCCCCGATCTGAAGCTTTCTTT
.	.	TRBJ1-2	TRBV10-2	CASSERARQDGYTF	TGCGCCAGCAGTGAGCGGGCTAGGCAAGATGGCTACACCTTC
.	.	TRBJ1-5	TRBV4-3	CASSQVKGNQPQHF	TGCGCCAGCAGCCAAGTGAAAGGCAATCAGCCCCAGCATTTT
.	medium-sized	TRBJ2-1	TRBV2	CASKGSLQQFF	TGTGCCAGCAAGGGCTCGCTCCAGCAGTTCTTC
.	.	TRBJ2-2	TRBV19	CASIPMGRTGELFF	TGTGCCAGTATCCCGATGGGGCGTACCGGGGAGCTGTTTTTT
.	once	TRBJ1-6	TRBV30	CAWRFPGSGIPLHF	TGTGCCTGGAGGTTCCCGGGATCTGGGATACCCCTCCACTTT
.	.	TRBJ2-1	TRBV10-3	CAISEGGLAYNEQFF	TGTGCCATCAGTGAGGGGGGACTTGCCTACAATGAGCAGTTCTTC
.	.	TRBJ1-5	TRBV4-3	CASSQDSGRNQPQHF	TGCGCCAGCAGCCAGGACTCAGGGAGGAATCAGCCCCAGCATTTT
TRBD2	.	TRBJ2-1	TRBV7-3	CASQTTSGRGKQFF	TGTGCCAGCCAAACGACTAGCGGGAGAGGGAAGCAGTTCTTC
.	.	TRBJ2-2	TRBV9	CASSSAGSNTGELFF	TGTGCCAGCAGCTCAGCGGGTAGTAACACCGGGGAGCTGTTTTTT
.	.	TRBJ2-7	TRBV28	CASSLLGALTQYF	TGTGCCAGCAGTTTACTAGGGGCTCTCACCCAGTACTTC
.	few	TRBJ1-1	TRBV7-2	CASSLAEGHEAFF	TGTGCCAGCAGCTTAGCGGAGGGCCACGAAGCTTTCTTT
TRBD2	few	TRBJ2-2	TRBV6-6	CASSQLAGLTGELFF	TGTGCCAGCAGTCAACTAGCGGGACTCACCGGGGAGCTGTTTTTT
.	.	TRBJ1-5	TRBV7-2	CASRPNPGRPPYSNQPQHF	TGTGCCAGCAGACCTAATCCGGGACGCCCTCCTTATAGCAATCAGCCCCAGCATTTT
TRBD2	.	TRBJ2-2	TRBV5-1	CASSLETSGNTGELFF	TGCGCCAGCAGCTTGGAAACTAGCGGTAACACCGGGGAGCTGTTTTTT
.	few	TRBJ2-5	TRBV5-1	CASSFRGRETQYF	TGCGCCAGCAGCTTCCGGGGACGAGAGACCCAGTACTTC
.	once	TRBJ1-6	TRBV7-2	CASSFNSYNSPLHF	TGTGCCAGCAGCTTTAACTCCTATAATTCACCCCTCCACTTT
.	once	TRBJ2-7	TRBV28	CASSHGPEGQYF	TGTGCCAGCAGTCACGGACCCGAAGGGCAGTACTTC
.	.	TRBJ2-5	TRBV4-1	CASSQRQLQETQYF	TGCGCCAGCAGCCAAAGACAGTTGCAAGAGACCCAGTACTTC
TRBD1	few	TRBJ2-7	TRBV7-2	CASSPHGTGGEQYF	TGTGCCAGCAGCCCGCACGGGACAGGGGGCGAGCAGTACTTC
TRBD2	.	TRBJ2-7	TRBV30	CAWSSTSGSTQYF	TGTGCCTGGAGTTCGACTAGCGGGAGTACACAGTACTTC
.	.	TRBJ2-2	TRBV4-2	CASSLVGPGELFF	TGTGCCAGCAGCTTGGTTGGACCCGGGGAGCTGTTTTTT
TRBD2	once	TRBJ2-3	TRBV27	CASSFRRLAGATDTQYF	TGTGCCAGCAGTTTCCGCCGACTAGCGGGAGCTACAGATACGCAGTATTTT
TRBD2	few	TRBJ2-5	TRBV6-5	CASSPRLAGLETQYF	TGTGCCAGCAGTCCGCGACTAGCGGGATTAGAGACCCAGTACTTC
.	few	TRBJ1-3	TRBV7-3	CASSLSHGNTIYF	TGTGCCAGCAGCTTATCGCACGGAAACACCATATATTTT
TRBD2	.	TRBJ2-4	TRBV19	CASRGLAGENIQYF	TGTGCCAGTCGGGGCCTAGCGGGAGAAAACATTCAGTACTTC
TRBD1	.	TRBJ2-3	TRBV15	CATSTPRGPSTDTQYF	TGTGCCACCAGCACCCCTAGGGGGCCTAGCACAGATACGCAGTATTTT
.	few	TRBJ2-7	TRBV9	CASSVTGSEQYF	TGTGCCAGCAGCGTAACGGGCTCCGAGCAGTACTTC
TRBD1	.	TRBJ2-7	TRBV6-1	CASREGDRGSYEQYF	TGTGCCAGCAGAGAAGGGGACAGGGGATCCTACGAGCAGTACTTC
.	.	TRBJ2-7	TRBV27	CASSVFAGYEQYF	TGTGCCAGCAGCGTATTTGCGGGCTACGAGCAGTACTTC
.	.	TRBJ1-1	TRBV5-4	CASSLVQGETEAFF	TGTGCCAGCAGCTTGGTACAGGGCGAGACTGAAGCTTTCTTT
.	.	TRBJ1-5	TRBV6-1	CASSPYSGVGQPQHF	TGTGCCAGCAGCCCCTACTCGGGGGTTGGGCAGCCCCAGCATTTT
TRBD2	.	TRBJ2-1	TRBV11-2	CASSLGGISGRAMGDEQFF	TGTGCCAGCAGCCTAGGGGGGATTAGCGGGAGGGCAATGGGAGATGAGCAGTTCTTC
.	.	TRBJ2-2	TRBV10-2	CASRGAGTGELFF	TGCGCCAGCAGAGGGGCCGGCACCGGGGAGCTGTTTTTT
.	.	TRBJ2-5	TRBV19	CASSIQGGTQETQYF	TGTGCCAGTAGTATACAGGGAGGTACCCAAGAGACCCAGTACTTC
TRBD2	.	TRBJ2-7	TRBV19	CASSRLAGQGDEQYF	TGTGCCAGTAGTCGACTAGCGGGACAGGGCGACGAGCAGTACTTC
.	.	TRBJ1-3	TRBV18	CASSPPVASGNTIYF	TGTGCCAGCTCACCACCTGTAGCTTCTGGAAACACCATATATTTT
.	.	TRBJ2-7	TRBV12-5	CASGLDFYEQYF	TGTGCTAGTGGTTTGGACTTCTACGAGCAGTACTTC
.	.	TRBJ2-3	TRBV5-4	CASSRLGNTDTQYF	TGTGCCAGCAGCCGTTTGGGTAACACAGATACGCAGTATTTT
.	.	TRBJ1-5	TRBV6-1	CASSESFRQSNYNSNQPQHF	TGTGCCAGCAGTGAAAGTTTTCGACAGTCAAACTACAATAGCAATCAGCCCCAGCATTTT
.	.	TRBJ1-4	TRBV27	CASRAQGWREKLFF	TGTGCCAGCAGAGCTCAGGGTTGGCGAGAAAAACTGTTTTTT
.	.	TRBJ1-1	TRBV19	CASSVNRAEAFF	TGTGCCAGTAGTGTGAACAGGGCTGAAGCTTTCTTT
.	few	TRBJ2-1	TRBV10-3	CAISGMGDEQFF	TGTGCCATCAGTGGCATGGGGGATGAGCAGTTCTTC